This entry lists 24 T cell receptor beta chains sequenced from one sample in a study of blood T cell repertoires in COVID-19. TCRdb's copy holds only in-frame clones and misses some; the assay was immunoSEQ multiplex PCR. The table has 50,000 to 75,000 clones, less than 90% seen once; the top ten hold roughly 5.3%. The sequenced sample was peripheral blood. Receptor source: a man older than 75 in a cohort sampled during active COVID-19.

This sequence joins TRBV5-1 and TRBJ2-2; TRBD1 might be the D (6 bases). CDR3 length equals 15 residues. V was trimmed by 0 bases and J by 1 base, leaving 7 bases between them. Germline V gives CDR1 SGHRS, CDR2 YFSETQ. This chain's CDR3 is CASSLGQENTGELFF. DNA of the CDR3: TGCGCCAGCAGCTTGGGACAGGAGAACACCGGGGAGCTGTTTTTT.

V gene TRBV5-1 combines with J gene TRBJ1-4, with TRBD1 matching over 9 bases. V shed 2 bases and J 3 bases; nucleotides not matched to a gene: 11. Per the germline V gene, CDR1 is SGHRS and CDR2 is YFSETQ. The CDR3 covers 18 residues. CDR3 DNA sequence: TGCGCCAGCAGCTTCTCCCGAACAGGGGGCGCTTCTAATGAAAAACTGTTTTTT. Amino acid sequence: CASSFSRTGGASNEKLFF.

This clone has more than one count but fewer than ten. The chain recombines TRBV11-3 with TRBJ2-3; D possibly corresponds to TRBD2 (6 bases). Germline V gives CDR1 SGHNT, CDR2 YENEEA. V gave up 4 bases and J gave up 2 bases, with 13 bases separating them. CDR3 size: 15 residues. CDR3 bases: TGTGCCAGCAGCTCCCGGGAGCCTTACACAGATACGCAGTATTTT. Its translation is CASSSREPYTDTQYF.

The chain employs TRBV18 and TRBJ2-1; no clear D. Trimming took off 0 bases at V and 9 bases at J, with 9 bases between the two ends. The CDR3 has 13 amino acids. Germline V lookup: CDR1 KGHSH, CDR2 LQKENI. CDR3 nucleotide sequence: TGTGCCAGCTCACCACCGAGGTTCAGTGAGCAGTTCTTC. The encoded protein is CASSPPRFSEQFF.

This clone was seen once. V and J are TRBV7-8 and TRBJ1-1; 7 bases align to TRBD1. Germline V gene lookup returns CDR1 SGHVS and CDR2 FQNEAQ. CDR3 length: 15 amino acids. V dropped 3 bases and J dropped 5; count of bases not matched to a gene: 9. The CDR3, as DNA: TGTGCCAGCAGCTTTGTGCTAGACAGGGTTACTGAAGCTTTCTTT. As protein: CASSFVLDRVTEAFF.

The genes are TRBV5-8 and TRBJ1-6; 9 bases map to TRBD1. The CDR3 has 15 residues. CDR1 is SGHTS and CDR2 is YDEGEE in the germline V gene. J gave up 5 bases and V 4 bases, and 4 bases lay outside the gene matches. The chain's CDR3 is CASSIDRGNNSPLHF. The CDR3 nucleotides read TGTGCCAGCAGCATCGACAGGGGGAATAATTCACCCCTCCACTTT.

The chain joins TRBV27 to TRBJ1-4; D is ambiguous. This CDR3 has 16 residues. Per the germline V gene, CDR1 is MNHEY and CDR2 is SMNVEV (reference sequence). V dropped 5 bases and J dropped 7 bases, with 20 bases sitting between them. This chain's CDR3 is CASSPYPIGSGEKLFF. DNA of the CDR3: TGTGCCAGCAGTCCATACCCGATCGGGAGCGGTGAAAAACTGTTTTTT.

The V gene is TRBV6-6, the J gene TRBJ2-2, with D maybe TRBD1 (5 bases). CDR3 length: 14 amino acids. Germline assignment: CDR1 MNHNY and CDR2 SVGAGI (reference sequence). V lost 6 bases to trimming and J lost 2 bases, with 10 bases between them. The DNA of the CDR3 is TGTGCCAGCAGCCCGCAGGGAAACACCGGGGAGCTGTTTTTT. As protein: CASSPQGNTGELFF.

This chain connects TRBV7-9 to TRBJ2-1, with a tentative D call TRBD1 (6 bases). Trimming took 5 bases from V and 8 from J, leaving 16 bases between them. The CDR3 sequence is 14 residues long. Germline lookup yields CDR1 SEHNR and CDR2 FQNEAQ (reference sequence). CDR3: CASSPRGRGDEQFF. The CDR3 DNA sequence: TGTGCCAGCAGCCCCCGAGGCAGGGGCGATGAGCAGTTCTTC.

Here the CDR3 reads CASSPRGQAVGNTIYF. In nucleotides, the CDR3 is TGTGCCAGCAGCCCCAGGGGACAGGCTGTTGGAAACACCATATATTTT. The gene calls are TRBV7-9 and TRBJ1-3, with 8 positions matching TRBD1. With 5 bases clipped from V and 3 bases from J, the junction kept 9 bases outside the gene matches. Germline V lookup: CDR1 SEHNR, CDR2 FQNEAQ (reference sequence). The CDR3 has 16 residues.

The chain recombines TRBV7-9 with TRBJ2-3, with D uncertain. The CDR3 length is 14 residues. The germline V gene encodes CDR1 SEHNR and CDR2 FQNEAQ (reference sequence). V lost 2 bases to trimming and J lost 0 bases, with 6 bases between them. In nucleotides, the CDR3 is TGTGCCAGCAGCTTACTTTCTAGCACAGATACGCAGTATTTT. Translated, it gives CASSLLSSTDTQYF.

This clone was seen a handful of times. V is TRBV3-1 (or the pseudogene TRBV3-2) and J is TRBJ1-1; D is uncertain. CDR1 is LGHDT, CDR2 YNNKEL, per germline (reference sequence). Between the trimmed V and J ends, which lost 4 bases and 5 bases, there was a span of 14 bases. There are 14 residues in the CDR3. As DNA, the CDR3 is TGTGCCAGCAGCCCCATGACCACTAAGACTGAAGCTTTCTTT. Its translation: CASSPMTTKTEAFF.

The chain is built from TRBV27 and TRBJ2-7; D ambiguous. The V gene lost 4 bases and the J gene lost 0 bases, with 10 bases spanning the gap. This CDR3 has 14 residues. CDR1 MNHEY and CDR2 SMNVEV come from the germline V gene (reference sequence). As DNA, the CDR3 is TGTGCCAGCAGTTATGGCGGTGACTCCTACGAGCAGTACTTC. Protein: CASSYGGDSYEQYF.

This chain joins TRBV2 and TRBJ2-3; D gene unclear. Germline CDR1 and CDR2: SNHLY and FYNNEI. The CDR3 totals 16 residues. The V end was cut by 6 bases, the J end by 0 bases, with 16 bases between. The CDR3 coding sequence is TGTGCCAGCAGCCGAGGAGACGTACCTAGCACAGATACGCAGTATTTT. This encodes CASSRGDVPSTDTQYF.

J is TRBJ1-1 and V is TRBV10-3; no clear D. Germline CDR1 reads ENHRY; CDR2 reads SYGVKD. The CDR3 contains 15 residues. Deletions cut 4 bases from V and 0 bases from J, with 12 bases between. CDR3 residues: CAISVSQIMNTEAFF. The CDR3 bases are TGTGCCATCAGTGTCTCTCAGATTATGAACACTGAAGCTTTCTTT.

This clone has a single count. The CDR3 DNA sequence: TGTGCCAGCAGCCAAGACGCATCGGGGGCCGGGGAGCTGTTTTTT. Its translation is CASSQDASGAGELFF. The chain employs TRBV3-1 (or the pseudogene TRBV3-2) and TRBJ2-2; a weak D match, TRBD2 (6 bases). This CDR3 has 15 residues. Trimming took off 0 bases at V and 6 bases at J, with 11 bases between the two ends. CDR1 and CDR2 (germline): LGHDT, YNNKEL (reference sequence).

This clone was seen a handful of times. The CDR3 DNA is TGTGCCAGCAGCTTGGAGGGAGAGCAGCCCCAGCATTTT. Its translation is CASSLEGEQPQHF. The chain employs TRBV5-4 and TRBJ1-5; no clear D gene. This CDR3 comprises 13 residues. In germline, CDR1 is SGHNT, CDR2 YYREEE (reference sequence). Trimming stripped 0 bases from V and 7 bases from J, with 8 bases between. Supplemented by reference TRBV5-4 and TRBJ1-5, the full variable domain reads ETGVTQSPTHLIKTRGQQVTLRCSSQSGHNTVSWYQQALGQGPQFIFQYYREEENGRGNFPPRFSGLQFPNYSSELNVNALELDDSALYLCASSLEGEQPQHFGDGTRLSIL.

The chain employs TRBV7-9 and TRBJ1-5; D is unclear. V was cut by 1 base and J by 0 bases, with 7 bases left in between. Germline CDR1 and CDR2: SEHNR and FQNEAQ (reference sequence). This CDR3 has 15 amino acids. The CDR3: CASSLDSNSNQPQHF. The CDR3 DNA reads as TGTGCCAGCAGCTTAGACAGTAATAGCAATCAGCCCCAGCATTTT.

This clone was counted only a few times. This chain connects TRBV29-1 to TRBJ2-2; the match to TRBD1 covers 8 bases. Germline V gives CDR1 SQVTM, CDR2 ANQGSEA. CDR3 size: 13 residues. V lost 7 bases, J lost 7 bases, and 8 bases stayed unmatched. The CDR3 coding sequence is TGCAGCGCACGGACAGGGAACGGCGGGGAGCTGTTTTTT. Encoded protein: CSARTGNGGELFF.

Written as DNA, the CDR3 is TGTGCCAGCAGTAGCCACAGCATGAACACTGAAGCTTTCTTT. This codes for CASSSHSMNTEAFF. This chain links TRBV6-2 or TRBV6-3 with TRBJ1-1, with unresolved D. The ends were cut back, 5 bases at V and 0 bases at J, with 10 bases in the middle. This CDR3 has 14 amino acids. Germline loops: CDR1 MNHEY, CDR2 SVGEGT.

This sequence joins TRBV28 and TRBJ2-2; 7 bases fit TRBD2. The CDR3 spans 23 residues. V trimming: 1 base; J trimming: 4 bases; junction bases outside the gene matches: 27. Per the germline V gene, CDR1 is MDHEN and CDR2 is SYDVKM. CDR3 region: CASSLYGRVAGNAGRRVTGELFF. The DNA of the CDR3 is TGTGCCAGCAGTTTATATGGGAGGGTTGCCGGTAATGCGGGAAGGCGGGTCACCGGGGAGCTGTTTTTT.

The chain joins TRBV11-2 to TRBJ2-3, with a tentative D call TRBD2 (6 bases). CDR1 is SGHAT, CDR2 FQNNGV, per germline. V lost 3 bases and J 0 bases, leaving 10 bases between the germline ends. This CDR3 region has 15 residues. Written as DNA, the CDR3 is TGTGCCAGCAGCTTTAGCGGATCTAGCACAGATACGCAGTATTTT. Protein: CASSFSGSSTDTQYF.

V gene TRBV9 combines with J gene TRBJ1-1; D uncertain. Between the trimmed V and J ends, which lost 4 bases and 1 base, there was a span of 8 bases. Germline V gene lookup returns CDR1 SGDLS and CDR2 YYNGEE. The CDR3 length is 13 residues. The CDR3 region is CASSKEPNTEAFF. For the CDR3, the DNA is TGTGCCAGCAGCAAAGAGCCGAACACTGAAGCTTTCTTT. Based on the CDR3 plus reference TRBV9 and TRBJ1-1, the full variable domain is DSGVTQTPKHLITATGQRVTLRCSPRSGDLSVYWYQQSLDQGLQFLIQYYNGEERAKGNILERFSAQQFPDLHSELNLSSLELGDSALYFCASSKEPNTEAFFGQGTRLTVV.

The V and J genes are TRBV7-9 and TRBJ1-1; D is ambiguous. Germline lookup yields CDR1 SEHNR and CDR2 FQNEAQ (reference sequence). This CDR3 is built from 17 residues. V was trimmed by 5 bases and J by 1 base, leaving 20 bases between them. The CDR3 reads CASSVFSALLANTEAFF. In nucleotides, the CDR3 is TGTGCCAGCAGCGTCTTTAGCGCCTTACTTGCGAACACTGAAGCTTTCTTT.